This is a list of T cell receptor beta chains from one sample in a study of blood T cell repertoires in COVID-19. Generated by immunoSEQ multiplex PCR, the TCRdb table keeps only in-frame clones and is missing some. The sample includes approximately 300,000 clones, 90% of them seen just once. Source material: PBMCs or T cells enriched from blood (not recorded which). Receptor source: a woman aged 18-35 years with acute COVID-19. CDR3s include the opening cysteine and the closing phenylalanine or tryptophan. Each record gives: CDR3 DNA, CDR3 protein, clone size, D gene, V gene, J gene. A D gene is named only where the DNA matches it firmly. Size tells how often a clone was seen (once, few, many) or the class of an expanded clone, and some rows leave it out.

TGTGCCAGCAGCGTCCCTAGCGACGTCCACAATGAGCAGTTCTTC	CASSVPSDVHNEQFF	.	.	TRBV9	TRBJ2-1
TGTGCCAGCAGCGTGAAACAGGAGACCCCTGAAGCTTTCTTT	CASSVKQETPEAFF	.	.	TRBV9	TRBJ1-1
TGTGCCAGCAGCCAGGGGCAGAATCAGCCCCAGCATTTT	CASSQGQNQPQHF	once	.	TRBV3-1/TRBV3-2	TRBJ1-5
TGTGCCAGCTCACCTCCCGGGACTGGTGTGTACGAGCAGTACTTC	CASSPPGTGVYEQYF	.	.	TRBV18	TRBJ2-7
TGTGCCAGCAGCCAACAAGGAGGATCGGACTACACCTTC	CASSQQGGSDYTF	.	.	TRBV3-1/TRBV3-2	TRBJ1-2
TGTGCCAGCTCACCACGTACGCCAGACAATGAGCAGTTCTTC	CASSPRTPDNEQFF	.	.	TRBV18	TRBJ2-1
TGTGCCAGCAGCCCACGTAAAGCCGGGACAGGGGACTATGGCTACACCTTC	CASSPRKAGTGDYGYTF	.	TRBD1	TRBV7-9	TRBJ1-2
TGTGCCACCGCGCGAAGCGGCGACTATGGCTACACCTTC	CATARSGDYGYTF	.	.	TRBV6-5	TRBJ1-2
TGCGCCAGCAGCTTCCGACAGAACACCGGGGAGCTGTTTTTT	CASSFRQNTGELFF	many	.	TRBV5-1	TRBJ2-2
TGTGCCAGCACTACCCCTGGGGCAGCGAACACTGAAGCTTTCTTT	CASTTPGAANTEAFF	.	.	TRBV5-8	TRBJ1-1
TGCGCCAGCAGCTTGGGTAGCGGCACAGATACGCAGTATTTT	CASSLGSGTDTQYF	.	.	TRBV5-1	TRBJ2-3
TGCGCCAGCAGGCTACGGGGACTAGCGGCCCCCCCGGCAGAGACCCAGTACTTC	CASRLRGLAAPPAETQYF	.	TRBD2	TRBV5-1	TRBJ2-5
TGTGCCAGCACCCTCCAACTAGCGGGAGTGAACACCGGGGAGCTGTTTTTT	CASTLQLAGVNTGELFF	once	TRBD2	TRBV28	TRBJ2-2
TGTGCCAGCAGCTTTGGCAGGGGGCTATATAATTCACCCCTCCACTTT	CASSFGRGLYNSPLHF	.	TRBD1	TRBV11-2	TRBJ1-6
TGTGCCAGCAGTTTAGGACTAGCGGGAGGATCCAATGAGCAGTTCTTC	CASSLGLAGGSNEQFF	.	TRBD2	TRBV28	TRBJ2-1
TGTGCCAGCAGTTCCGATACAGGGGGAGCTCAGCCCCAGCATTTT	CASSSDTGGAQPQHF	.	TRBD1	TRBV28	TRBJ1-5
TGTGCCAGCAGTTCAGGCAGGGGCAATCAGCCCCAGCATTTT	CASSSGRGNQPQHF	.	.	TRBV28	TRBJ1-5
TGTGCCAGCAGCCCAGGGGGCCGGTACAATGAGCAGTTCTTC	CASSPGGRYNEQFF	.	TRBD1	TRBV7-3	TRBJ2-1
TGTGCCAGCAGCCAAGATTTGGGACAGGGTTGGGAAAAACTGTTTTTT	CASSQDLGQGWEKLFF	.	TRBD1	TRBV14	TRBJ1-4
TGTGCCAGCATCCGCGCCATGTTGAATTCACCCCTCCACTTT	CASIRAMLNSPLHF	.	.	TRBV28	TRBJ1-6
TGTGCCAGCAGTACCCGGTCGGGGGTAGATACGCAGTATTTT	CASSTRSGVDTQYF	.	.	TRBV28	TRBJ2-3
TGTGCCAGCAGCTCCCGGGGCTACGAGCAGTACTTC	CASSSRGYEQYF	once	.	TRBV6-5	TRBJ2-7
TGTGCCAGCAGCTTGGCCGGAGGAGGAGTCTTATACGAGCAGTACTTC	CASSLAGGGVLYEQYF	.	.	TRBV5-4	TRBJ2-7
TGTGCCAGCAGCCTATCCGGGGGTATGAACACTGAAGCTTTCTTT	CASSLSGGMNTEAFF	.	.	TRBV7-3	TRBJ1-1
TGTGCCAGTAGTACCACGGGGTACGCGGTTCAGCCCCAGCATTTT	CASSTTGYAVQPQHF	.	.	TRBV19	TRBJ1-5
TGCGCCAGCAGCCAAGATCGGGAGTTTGGGAGAGCCTACAATGAGCAGTTCTTC	CASSQDREFGRAYNEQFF	.	.	TRBV4-1	TRBJ2-1
TGTGCTAGTGGTTTGGTATCAAGGGGGTTGAGGAAGGAAAAACTGTTTTTT	CASGLVSRGLRKEKLFF	.	.	TRBV12-5	TRBJ1-4
TGTGCCAGCAGCGGCGGGGTCAGCACAGATACGCAGTATTTT	CASSGGVSTDTQYF	.	.	TRBV6-5	TRBJ2-3
TGTGCCAGCAGCTTAGTCGCCACAAGCGATGAGCAGTTCTTC	CASSLVATSDEQFF	.	.	TRBV11-3	TRBJ2-1
TGTGCCACCCCTGGGGGAGGTGAGCAGTTCTTC	CATPGGGEQFF	.	.	TRBV24-1	TRBJ2-1
TGCGCCAGCTCCGGCACGGACTCCCGGATAGATACGCAGTATTTT	CASSGTDSRIDTQYF	.	.	TRBV5-1	TRBJ2-3
TGTGCCAGCAGCTTAAATCCCCCAGCGGGAGGGGGCGAGCAGTACTTC	CASSLNPPAGGGEQYF	.	TRBD2	TRBV7-6	TRBJ2-7
TGTGCCAGCAGCTGGTACGGGGGGATCTATGGCTACACCTTC	CASSWYGGIYGYTF	.	.	TRBV7-9	TRBJ1-2
TGTGCCAGCAGCGAGGGACTCCCGTACCACGAGCAGTACTTC	CASSEGLPYHEQYF	.	.	TRBV9	TRBJ2-7
TGTGCCAGCAGTGAAACACCCCGATATGGCTACACCTTC	CASSETPRYGYTF	.	.	TRBV6-1	TRBJ1-2
TGTGCCAGTAGTATAGTGGCGGGAGTCCACTACAATGAGCAGTTCTTC	CASSIVAGVHYNEQFF	.	TRBD2	TRBV19	TRBJ2-1
TGTGCCAGCAGATCCTCCGGCTCTGGAAACACCATATATTTT	CASRSSGSGNTIYF	.	.	TRBV3-1/TRBV3-2	TRBJ1-3
TGTGCCAGCAGTGAATGGGGACTAGCGGGAGGGCGGAGGTCCTACGAGCAGTACTTC	CASSEWGLAGGRRSYEQYF	.	TRBD2	TRBV6-1	TRBJ2-7
TGTGCCAGCAGCTTTCCGGGAGTAGGATATGGCTACACCTTC	CASSFPGVGYGYTF	.	.	TRBV5-6	TRBJ1-2
TGTGCCAGCAGTTACGATACCAGGGTGGCCACTGAAGCTTTCTTT	CASSYDTRVATEAFF	once	.	TRBV6-5	TRBJ1-1
TGTGCCAGTAGTGGTTGGACAGAAGGGAACTACGAGCAGTACTTC	CASSGWTEGNYEQYF	.	.	TRBV19	TRBJ2-7
TGTGCCAGCAGTTACTCGAAAGCGGGACAGGGCTATGGCTACACCTTC	CASSYSKAGQGYGYTF	once	TRBD1	TRBV6-5	TRBJ1-2
TGTGCCAGCAGCCGGGGAGCGGACAACACCGGGGAGCTGTTTTTT	CASSRGADNTGELFF	few	.	TRBV7-3	TRBJ2-2
TGTGCCAGCACCCCCTTGAGGGTGTTGACTGAAGCTTTCTTT	CASTPLRVLTEAFF	.	.	TRBV28	TRBJ1-1
TGTGCCAGCAGGAAAGGGGGCGCGGGAGGGCCGGGCACAGATACGCAGTATTTT	CASRKGGAGGPGTDTQYF	.	TRBD2	TRBV5-4	TRBJ2-3
TGTGCCAGCAGCCTAAAGCTGATCGGGGTTGGAAGTGAGCAGTTCTTC	CASSLKLIGVGSEQFF	.	.	TRBV4-2	TRBJ2-1
TGTGCCAGCTCGGCGGGACTATTCGCCTCTAGCACAGATACGCAGTATTTT	CASSAGLFASSTDTQYF	.	TRBD2	TRBV19	TRBJ2-3
TGTGCCACCAGCAGAGGGAGGATAGGAGTCAGCAATCAGCCCCAGCATTTT	CATSRGRIGVSNQPQHF	.	.	TRBV15	TRBJ1-5
TGTGCCACCAGCACAGACACGAACATGAACACTGAAGCTTTCTTT	CATSTDTNMNTEAFF	.	.	TRBV15	TRBJ1-1
TGTGCCAGCAGCGAGACAGCTTACTCTGGAAACACCATATATTTT	CASSETAYSGNTIYF	.	.	TRBV9	TRBJ1-3
TGCAGCGTTGGGAGGGACAGGGTCACTGAAGCTTTCTTT	CSVGRDRVTEAFF	.	TRBD1	TRBV29-1	TRBJ1-1
TGTGCCAGCAGTTTATTCGACACCGGGGAGCTGTTTTTT	CASSLFDTGELFF	once	.	TRBV27	TRBJ2-2
TGCGCCAGCAGCCCCCGACAGGGACATGGCTACACCTTC	CASSPRQGHGYTF	.	TRBD1	TRBV5-1	TRBJ1-2
TGTGCCAGCAGTTACAGGATAGCTAGCACAGATACGCAGTATTTT	CASSYRIASTDTQYF	once	.	TRBV6-5	TRBJ2-3
TGTGCCAGCAGTTTACAGCGGGTGAGCTCCTACAATGAGCAGTTCTTC	CASSLQRVSSYNEQFF	.	.	TRBV27	TRBJ2-1
TGTGCCAGCATGGGCGGGTGGGGGCCGAGGGGCTACACCTTC	CASMGGWGPRGYTF	.	.	TRBV27	TRBJ1-2